The T cell receptor (beta chain) under discussion was sequenced for a study of T-cell reconstitution after alpha-beta-depleted transplantation in children (TCRdb year 2016). Concerning the study at large: Using TCR repertoire profiling, the study quantitatively followed how T-cell immune reconstitution unfolded in children after TCRalphabeta/CD19-depleted allogeneic hematopoietic cell transplantation.

Points the paper makes about the study in general: Over subsequent months, a decline in hyperexpanded clone frequencies was noted, and after one year, T-cell counts and TCRbeta diversity were mostly ascribed to newly produced T cells. The high TCRbeta diversity at day 60 in some patients was ascribed to recipient T cells and intrathymic progenitors that had survived conditioning. The apparently early alphabetaT-cell count recovery about two months after transplant was reportedly dependent on only several hundred rapidly expanded clones derived from non-depleted graft cells.

In the paper's terms, the treatment or condition label means: allogeneic hematopoietic cell transplantation with graft depleted of TCRalphabeta T cells and CD19 B cells. The transplant recipients were children given TCRalphabeta/CD19-depleted allogeneic hematopoietic cell grafts. Receptors were amplified or captured by PCR. Sequencing instrument: Illumina HiSeq 2500. TCR libraries were prepared with molecular barcoding, using unique molecular identifiers to normalize TCRbeta repertoire quantification. TCRdb trimmed the raw reads at Q25, called clones with MiXCR and kept productive beta chains. Rows matching on CDR3 protein sequence are summarized as one entry with the most common DNA and genes. For this sample there are fewer than 750,000 distinct CDR3 sequences; roughly 23% appear just once. Of the sample, 13% to 15% falls within the top ten clones. This clonotype was counted many times. Its target antigen remains unknown. No base quality values were provided; no much bigger clone lies one nucleotide off.

The CDR1 and CDR2 encoded by the germline V gene are SQVTM and ANQGSEA. The CDR3 goes from the cysteine to the phenylalanine over 11 residues. Only the CDR3 DNA is retained, 33 bases long and in frame from the first base. Between the V and J ends, shortened by 5 bases and 6 bases respectively, the junction contains 8 bases. The chain uses TRBV29-1 and TRBJ2-1, with the D gene call left open. The clonotype was recovered from a boy less than two years old who had a stem cell transplant for acute myeloid leukemia, so the T cells may come from the graft donor. The source was PBMCs, mostly from graft donor cells, collected 360 days after TCRalphabeta/CD19-depleted stem cell transplant. This receptor has the CDR3 CSVPSGNEQFF. The base sequence is TGCAGCGTTCCGTCGGGCAATGAGCAGTTCTTC.